The rows below give T cell receptor beta chains drawn from one sample of a study of type 1 and type 2 diabetes patients. TCRdb redid the calling of the multiplex PCR reads with MiXCR, one entry per CDR3 protein. The sample consists of about 270,000 distinct CDR3 sequences, around 47% of them appearing once. Sequencing was carried out using peripheral blood mononuclear cells (PBMCs). Receptor source: a man in his late teens or twenties with type 2 diabetes. CDR3s include the opening cysteine and the closing phenylalanine or tryptophan. D genes are given only for firm matches. Size is omitted from some rows. Given values are once, few, many or a class for expanded clones.

CASSYEAGSVEKLFF TGTGCCAGCAGTTACGAGGCAGGGTCAGTTGAAAAACTGTTTTTT TRBJ1-4 - TRBV6-5 15 -
CASSYQGEQYF TGTGCCAGCAGTTACCAGGGCGAGCAGTACTTC TRBJ2-7 - TRBV6-6 11 many
CASSARETPSYEQYF TGTGCCAGCAGTGCCCGGGAGACCCCTTCCTACGAGCAGTACTTC TRBJ2-7 - TRBV2 15 -
CASSLLAKRTQYF TGTGCCAGCAGTTTACTAGCTAAACGGACCCAGTACTTC TRBJ2-5 - TRBV27 13 -
CASSWGGQWNTEAFF TGCGCCAGCAGCTGGGGGGGACAGTGGAACACTGAAGCTTTCTTT TRBJ1-1 TRBD1 TRBV5-1 15 few
CASSAGLAANTGELFF TGTGCCAGCAGTGCGGGACTAGCAGCAAACACCGGGGAGCTGTTTTTT TRBJ2-2 TRBD2 TRBV27 16 few
CASSDPTRGQYNEQFF TGTGCCAGCAGTGATCCCACCCGGGGGCAATACAATGAGCAGTTCTTC TRBJ2-1 - TRBV2 16 once
CASSIASYDTEAFF TGTGCCAGTAGTATAGCGTCATACGACACTGAAGCTTTCTTT TRBJ1-1 - TRBV19 14 many
CASSSSSYYYGYTF TGTGCCAGCAGTTCCTCGTCGTATTACTATGGCTACACCTTC TRBJ1-2 - TRBV12-3/TRBV12-4 14 -
CASSLVYRGNNSPLHF TGTGCCAGCAGCTTAGTATACAGGGGCAATAATTCACCCCTCCACTTT TRBJ1-6 TRBD1 TRBV5-1 16 few
CASSQMGRKETQYF TGTGCCAGCAGCCAAATGGGAAGGAAAGAGACCCAGTACTTC TRBJ2-5 - TRBV11-1 14 -
CASSPQLRDGYTF TGTGCCAGCAGTCCCCAGTTGAGGGATGGCTACACCTTC TRBJ1-2 - TRBV2 13 -
CASSLGLASYEQYF TGTGCCAGCAGTTTGGGGCTTGCCTCCTACGAGCAGTACTTC TRBJ2-7 - TRBV12-3/TRBV12-4 14 -
CSATSYNEQFF TGCAGTGCTACAAGTTACAATGAGCAGTTCTTC TRBJ2-1 - TRBV20-1 11 few
CSARDQLAGTYEQYF TGCAGTGCTAGAGATCAACTAGCGGGGACCTACGAGCAGTACTTC TRBJ2-7 TRBD2 TRBV20-1 15 -
CAIRGQLNTEAFF TGTGCCATCAGAGGACAGCTGAACACTGAAGCTTTCTTT TRBJ1-1 - TRBV10-3 13 many
CASRSGARLNTEAFF TGTGCCAGCAGATCAGGAGCGCGCTTGAACACTGAAGCTTTCTTT TRBJ1-1 - TRBV7-9 15 few
CSARDPYTRSYEQYF TGCAGTGCTAGAGACCCCTACACACGGAGTTACGAGCAGTACTTC TRBJ2-7 - TRBV20-1 15 few
CASSLRVGGASDTQYF TGCGCCAGCAGCCTCCGAGTGGGGGGCGCGTCGGATACGCAGTATTTT TRBJ2-3 - TRBV5-1 16 -
CASSLTADLYNEQFF TGTGCCAGCAGCTTAACGGCGGACCTATACAATGAGCAGTTCTTC TRBJ2-1 - TRBV7-3 15 few
CASSFSGGTEAFF TGTGCCAGTAGTTTCTCAGGGGGCACTGAAGCTTTCTTT TRBJ1-1 TRBD1 TRBV28 13 -
CASSLVGQSNEQFF TGTGCCAGCAGCTTAGTAGGGCAGAGCAATGAGCAGTTCTTC TRBJ2-1 - TRBV7-6 14 -
CASTIGTVGSPLHF TGTGCCAGCACGATCGGGACAGTCGGTTCACCCCTCCACTTT TRBJ1-6 TRBD1 TRBV12-3/TRBV12-4 14 few
CSARDRGYSYNEQFF TGCAGTGCTAGAGATCGGGGTTACTCCTACAATGAGCAGTTCTTC TRBJ2-1 - TRBV20-1 15 few
CASSQTRDINSPLHF TGCGCCAGCAGCCAGACCCGGGACATAAATTCACCCCTCCACTTT TRBJ1-6 - TRBV4-1 15 few
CASSVMASGTGELFF TGTGCCAGCAGCGTAATGGCTAGCGGGACCGGGGAGCTGTTTTTT TRBJ2-2 TRBD2 TRBV12-3/TRBV12-4 15 -
CAWSGADGGYTF TGTGCCTGGAGCGGGGCCGATGGTGGCTACACCTTC TRBJ1-2 - TRBV30 12 -
CATSRRGQGKANTEAFF TGTGCCACCAGCAGACGGGGTCAGGGTAAAGCTAACACTGAAGCTTTCTTT TRBJ1-1 - TRBV15 17 many
CASSFFRQRGEGEKLFF TGTGCCAGCAGTTTCTTCCGCCAAAGGGGGGAGGGTGAAAAACTGTTTTTT TRBJ1-4 - TRBV12-3/TRBV12-4 17 -
CASSRPGQGKETQYF TGTGCCAGCAGCCGTCCCGGTCAGGGCAAAGAGACCCAGTACTTC TRBJ2-5 - TRBV7-2 15 -
CASTRRGGDTQYF TGTGCCAGCACCAGGCGCGGGGGTGATACGCAGTATTTT TRBJ2-3 TRBD2 TRBV7-2 13 few
CATSDNRASQETQYF TGTGCCACCAGTGATAACAGGGCTTCCCAAGAGACCCAGTACTTC TRBJ2-5 - TRBV24-1 15 -
CASSLVTGPTEAFF TGCGCCAGCAGCTTGGTGACAGGGCCCACTGAAGCTTTCTTT TRBJ1-1 TRBD1 TRBV5-1 14 -
CSAWAGGFGSPLHF TGCAGTGCCTGGGCAGGGGGCTTCGGATCACCCCTCCACTTT TRBJ1-6 TRBD1 TRBV20-1 14 -
CASSRDRGRGETQYF TGTGCCAGCAGCCGCGACAGGGGGCGCGGAGAGACCCAGTACTTC TRBJ2-5 TRBD1 TRBV7-6 15 -
CASTPGVAGGAQETQYF TGTGCCAGCACCCCCGGTGTAGCGGGAGGGGCCCAAGAGACCCAGTACTTC TRBJ2-5 TRBD2 TRBV28 17 once
CARSFSGEYEQYF TGTGCCAGAAGCTTCTCTGGGGAGTACGAGCAGTACTTC TRBJ2-7 - TRBV11-2 13 once
CASGGQGQETQYF TGTGCCAGCGGAGGACAGGGCCAAGAGACCCAGTACTTC TRBJ2-5 TRBD1 TRBV2 13 many
CASSLARDTEAFF TGTGCCAGCAGTTTAGCGAGGGACACTGAAGCTTTCTTT TRBJ1-1 - TRBV12-3/TRBV12-4 13 -
CASSPRWGGNEQFF TGTGCCAGCAGCCCCCGCTGGGGTGGTAATGAGCAGTTCTTC TRBJ2-1 - TRBV7-3 14 -
CASRNPVRQGRVGGYTF TGTGCCAGCAGGAATCCGGTTCGACAGGGAAGGGTAGGTGGCTACACCTTC TRBJ1-2 TRBD1 TRBV2 17 few
CASRNRRERVTGELFF TGTGCCAGCAGGAACAGGAGGGAGCGGGTCACCGGGGAGCTGTTTTTT TRBJ2-2 - TRBV6-5 16 -
CAWSAGTLISSTDTQYF TGTGCCTGGAGTGCCGGGACTCTGATCTCTAGCACAGATACGCAGTATTTT TRBJ2-3 - TRBV30 17 -
CSATSGLALTKYEQYF TGCAGTGCTACCTCTGGACTAGCCCTAACGAAGTACGAGCAGTACTTC TRBJ2-7 TRBD2 TRBV20-1 16 few
CASSLYGAGYNSPLHF TGTGCCAGCAGTTTATACGGAGCAGGCTATAATTCACCCCTCCACTTT TRBJ1-6 - TRBV28 16 -
CASSEVTVRAEAFF TGTGCCAGCAGTGAAGTGACAGTCCGTGCTGAAGCTTTCTTT TRBJ1-1 - TRBV6-1 14 -
CASSLALSKADTQYF TGTGCCAGCAGCTTAGCGCTTAGTAAGGCCGATACGCAGTATTTT TRBJ2-3 - TRBV7-2 15 -
CASLETGEDNEQFF TGTGCCAGCCTAGAGACAGGGGAGGACAATGAGCAGTTCTTC TRBJ2-1 TRBD1 TRBV14 14 few
CASSTDPGVYEQYF TGTGCCAGCAGCACGGACCCGGGAGTGTACGAGCAGTACTTC TRBJ2-7 - TRBV7-2 14 many
CASSILRGKQFF TGTGCCAGTAGTATATTGCGGGGGAAGCAGTTCTTC TRBJ2-1 TRBD2 TRBV19 12 -
CASISTGEGAEAFF TGTGCCAGCATCTCGACAGGGGAGGGAGCTGAAGCTTTCTTT TRBJ1-1 TRBD1 TRBV25-1 14 many
CASSTQGPEQFF TGTGCCAGCAGTACACAGGGGCCTGAGCAGTTCTTC TRBJ2-1 TRBD1 TRBV12-3/TRBV12-4 12 -
CATSPHGERDSTDTQYF TGTGCCACCAGCCCTCACGGGGAGCGGGATAGCACAGATACGCAGTATTTT TRBJ2-3 TRBD2 TRBV15 17 -
CASSPSDSPLHF TGTGCCAGCAGCCCATCCGATTCACCCCTCCACTTT TRBJ1-6 - TRBV6-1 12 -